This T cell receptor (beta chain) was documented in a study of blood T cells in healthy people across ages. Study information: Capturing about one barcoded beta molecule per two T cells was achieved by template switching.

This clonotype turned up a few times. The second PCR ran roughly 7 to 11 cycles with a sample-barcoded 5' primer and J-beta primers. Each CDR3 protein is one row after TCRdb ran MiXCR on the 5' RACE reads. The data contain more than 900,000 distinct CDR3 sequences, under 30% of them singletons. Per-sample yields of isolated PBMCs were at least 6 million. Trimming removed 0 bases from V and 4 bases from J; junction bases left unmatched: 9. CDR3 length: 17 residues. These data were also filed under a second study, of T cells of mothers and their children. That paper adds: Thymic selection molds TCR recombination output in much the same way for related pairs as for unrelated pairs. No persistent microchimeric T cell clones were detected at around 90 clones per million clonotypes sensitivity.

The source is a girl aged 2-15 years in good health. The rearrangement uses TRBV12-3 or TRBV12-4 and TRBJ1-5, with 7 nucleotides matching TRBD1. Sequenced: blood. CDR3 in amino acids: CASSLAPIGGFNQPQHF. The DNA of the CDR3 is TGTGCCAGCAGTTTAGCGCCTATAGGGGGCTTTAATCAGCCCCAGCATTTT.